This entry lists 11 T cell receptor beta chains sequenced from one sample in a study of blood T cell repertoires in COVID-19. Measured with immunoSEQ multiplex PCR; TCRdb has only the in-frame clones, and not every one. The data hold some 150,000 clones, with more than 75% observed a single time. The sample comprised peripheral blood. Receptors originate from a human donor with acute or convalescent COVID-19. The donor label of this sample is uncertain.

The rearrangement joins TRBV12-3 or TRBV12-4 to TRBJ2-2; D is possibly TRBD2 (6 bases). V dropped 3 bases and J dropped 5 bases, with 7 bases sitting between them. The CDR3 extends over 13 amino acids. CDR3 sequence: CASSFAGTGELFF. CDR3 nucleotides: TGTGCCAGCAGTTTCGCGGGAACCGGGGAGCTGTTTTTT.

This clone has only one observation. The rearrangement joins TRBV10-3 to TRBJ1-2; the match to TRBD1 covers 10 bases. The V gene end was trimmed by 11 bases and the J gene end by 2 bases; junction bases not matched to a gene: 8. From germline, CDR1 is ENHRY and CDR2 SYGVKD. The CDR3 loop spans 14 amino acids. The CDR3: CAAQGTGENYGYTF. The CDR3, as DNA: TGTGCCGCCCAGGGGACAGGGGAAAACTATGGCTACACCTTC.

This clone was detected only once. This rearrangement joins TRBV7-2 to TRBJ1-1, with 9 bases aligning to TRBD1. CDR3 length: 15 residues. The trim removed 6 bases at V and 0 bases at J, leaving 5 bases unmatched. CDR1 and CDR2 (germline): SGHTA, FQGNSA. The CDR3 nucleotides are TGTGCCAGCAGGTCGACAGGGGGAATGAACACTGAAGCTTTCTTT. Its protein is CASRSTGGMNTEAFF.

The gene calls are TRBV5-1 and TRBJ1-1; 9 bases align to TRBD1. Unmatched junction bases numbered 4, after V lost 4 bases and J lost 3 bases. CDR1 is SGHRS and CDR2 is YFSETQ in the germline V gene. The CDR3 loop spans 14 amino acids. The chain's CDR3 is CASSVGQGYTEAFF. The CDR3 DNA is TGCGCCAGCAGCGTGGGACAGGGTTACACTGAAGCTTTCTTT.

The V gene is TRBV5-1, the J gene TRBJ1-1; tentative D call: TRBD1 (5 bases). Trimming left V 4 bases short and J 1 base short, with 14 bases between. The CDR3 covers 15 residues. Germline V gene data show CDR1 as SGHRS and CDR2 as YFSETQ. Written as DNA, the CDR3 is TGCGCCAGCAGCCTACTTGGGGCCACGAACACTGAAGCTTTCTTT. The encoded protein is CASSLLGATNTEAFF. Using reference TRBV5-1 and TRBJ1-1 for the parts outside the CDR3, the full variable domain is KAGVTQTPRYLIKTRGQQVTLSCSPISGHRSVSWYQQTPGQGLQFLFEYFSETQRNKGNFPGRFSGRQFSNSRSEMNVSTLELGDSALYLCASSLLGATNTEAFFGQGTRLTVV.

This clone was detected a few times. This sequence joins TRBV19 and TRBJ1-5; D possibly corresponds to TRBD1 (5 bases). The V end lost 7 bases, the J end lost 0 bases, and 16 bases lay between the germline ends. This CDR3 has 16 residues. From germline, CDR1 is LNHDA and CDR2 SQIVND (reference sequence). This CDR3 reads CASKTGHTSSNQPQHF. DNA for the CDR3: TGTGCCAGTAAAACAGGACATACATCTAGCAATCAGCCCCAGCATTTT.

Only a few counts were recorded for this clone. CDR3 bases: TGTGCCAGCAGCCGAGGACTAGCTAGTGGCACCGGGGAGCTGTTTTTT. Protein product: CASSRGLASGTGELFF. The V and J genes are TRBV7-9 and TRBJ2-2; the match to TRBD2 covers 8 bases. The V and J ends lost 5 bases and 4 bases, in that order; junction bases with no gene match: 9. Germline assignment: CDR1 SEHNR and CDR2 FQNEAQ (reference sequence). This CDR3 is built from 16 residues.

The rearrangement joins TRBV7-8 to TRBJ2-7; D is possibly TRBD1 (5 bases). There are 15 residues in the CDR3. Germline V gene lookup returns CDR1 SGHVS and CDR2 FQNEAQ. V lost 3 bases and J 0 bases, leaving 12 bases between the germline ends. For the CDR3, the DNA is TGTGCCAGCAGCTTCCGACAGCCCAGCTCCTACGAGCAGTACTTC. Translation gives CASSFRQPSSYEQYF.

In DNA form, the CDR3 reads TGCAGCGTTGCACAGGACCTCACAGATACGCAGTATTTT. Translating it yields CSVAQDLTDTQYF. The V and J genes are TRBV29-1 and TRBJ2-3; tentative D call: TRBD1 (5 bases). V lost 4 bases and J lost 2, with 10 bases in between. The germline CDR1 and CDR2 sequences are SQVTM and ANQGSEA. The CDR3 extends over 13 amino acids.

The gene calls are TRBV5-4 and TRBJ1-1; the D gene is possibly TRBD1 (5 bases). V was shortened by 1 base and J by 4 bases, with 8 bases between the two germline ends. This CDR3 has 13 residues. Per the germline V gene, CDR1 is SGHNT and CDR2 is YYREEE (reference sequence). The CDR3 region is CASSLSGGTEAFF. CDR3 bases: TGTGCCAGCAGCTTGTCCGGGGGCACTGAAGCTTTCTTT.

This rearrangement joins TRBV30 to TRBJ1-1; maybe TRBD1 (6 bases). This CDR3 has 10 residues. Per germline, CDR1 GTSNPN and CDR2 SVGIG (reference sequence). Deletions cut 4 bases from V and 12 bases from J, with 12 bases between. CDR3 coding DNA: TGTGCCTGGATGGACAGAACGTCTTTCTTT. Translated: CAWMDRTSFF. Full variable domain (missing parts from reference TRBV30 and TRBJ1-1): SQTIHQWPATLVQPVGSPLSLECTVEGTSNPNLYWYRQAAGRGLQLLFYSVGIGQISSEVPQNLSASRPQDRQFILSSKKLLLSDSGFYLCAWMDRTSFFGQGTRLTVV.